This TCR beta chain is from a study of cytomegalovirus exposure and HLA in healthy donors. As regards this clone: Its antigen is unknown.

Study-wide findings and caveats: The classifier, whose performance was assessed in both the original and validation cohorts, reportedly diagnosed cytomegalovirus status with high specificity and sensitivity. In a later analysis, specific HLA alleles were associated with some 16,000 TCR beta sequences at a 0.05 false discovery rate. The number of N-insertions in an Asian-associated ancestry cluster was reportedly below the approximately 700-donor mean in a later analysis.

Between the trimmed V and J ends, which lost 0 bases and 3 bases, there was a span of 13 bases. CDR3 length: 15 residues. The germline V gene encodes CDR1 SGHKS and CDR2 YYEKEE (reference sequence). PCR amplification relied on 60 Vbeta primers (plus 13 Jbeta primers). Profiling relied on immunoSEQ multiplex PCR, and the TCRdb table lists in-frame clones only, not all of them. The table gives fewer than 250,000 clones; the top ten clones make up under 1% of it. This sequence was found in a woman in her 30s in good health and CMV-seropositive. V and J are TRBV5-5 and TRBJ2-7, with D hard to call. What was sequenced was PBMCs. The CDR3 region is CASSLVVGENYEQYF. Here the CDR3 DNA reads TGTGCCAGCAGCTTGGTGGTCGGAGAAAACTACGAGCAGTACTTC.